This passage covers 24 T cell receptor beta chains from one sample sequenced in a study of sequential checkpoint blockade in melanoma. Method: immunoSEQ multiplex PCR; TCRdb's copy keeps in-frame clones and lacks some. The sample has roughly 10,000 clones, around 73% seen once. The treatment here: randomized to nivolumab then ipilimumab (arm A) or the reverse (arm B). The specimen comprised CD8+ T cells sorted from blood (inferred from file names), sampled from a patient given nivolumab and ipilimumab in sequence. The receptor set was obtained from a human donor with melanoma.

The rearrangement uses TRBV27 and TRBJ2-7, with TRBD1 identical over 7 bases. Germline V lookup: CDR1 MNHEY, CDR2 SMNVEV (reference sequence). The junction had 7 bases not matched to a gene; V was cut back by 5 bases and J by 6 bases. This CDR3 is 13 amino acids long. The CDR3 loop is CASSPGQFGEQYF. As DNA, the CDR3 is TGTGCCAGCAGTCCGGGACAGTTCGGCGAGCAGTACTTC.

There are a few counts of this clone. The rearrangement links TRBV19 to TRBJ2-2; 8 nucleotides match TRBD1. With V trimmed by 7 bases and J by 0 bases, 4 bases remained unmatched. The length of the CDR3 is 15 residues. Germline CDR1 is LNHDA and CDR2 is SQIVND (reference sequence). The CDR3 sequence is CASMDRVTNTGELFF. CDR3 coding DNA: TGTGCCAGTATGGACAGGGTGACGAACACCGGGGAGCTGTTTTTT.

This chain joins TRBV4-2 and TRBJ2-5, with TRBD2 matching over 7 bases. The CDR3 contains 15 residues. V was pared by 0 bases and J by 5 bases, with 6 bases of the junction left unmatched. Germline V gene sequence: CDR1 LGHNA, CDR2 YNFKEQ. Here the CDR3 DNA reads TGTGCCAGCAGCCAAGAAGAGGGAGGGTTGGAGACCCAGTACTTC. As protein: CASSQEEGGLETQYF.

The gene calls are TRBV7-9 and TRBJ1-1, with D unclear. V was trimmed by 5 bases and J by 1 base, leaving 23 bases between them. Germline CDR1 SEHNR, CDR2 FQNEAQ (reference sequence). CDR3 size: 18 residues. The CDR3 nucleotides read TGTGCCAGCAGCCATAGTGTGTTATTTGGGCAGGAGAACACTGAAGCTTTCTTT. Encoded protein: CASSHSVLFGQENTEAFF. Based on the CDR3 plus reference TRBV7-9 and TRBJ1-1, the full variable domain is DTGVSQNPRHKITKRGQNVTFRCDPISEHNRLYWYRQTLGQGPEFLTYFQNEAQLEKSRLLSDRFSAERPKGSFSTLEIQRTEQGDSAMYLCASSHSVLFGQENTEAFFGQGTRLTVV.

This clone was found a few times. The chain joins TRBV11-2 to TRBJ2-7; 12 bases agree with TRBD1. This CDR3 is built from 15 residues. The J segment lost 4 bases and the V segment lost 3 bases, leaving 4 bases of the junction unmatched. Looked up from germline, CDR1 is SGHAT and CDR2 is FQNNGV. The CDR3 coding sequence is TGTGCCAGCAGCTTCGGGACAGGGGGCGTATACGAGCAGTACTTC. Protein: CASSFGTGGVYEQYF.

V and J are TRBV18 and TRBJ2-5; TRBD2 matches at 8 bases. V was pared by 3 bases and J by 1 base, with 4 bases of the junction left unmatched. This CDR3 has 15 residues. Germline CDR1 reads KGHSH; CDR2 reads LQKENI. CDR3 DNA sequence: TGTGCCAGCTCACCTCTGCGGGGGGTCCAAGAGACCCAGTACTTC. This sequence encodes CASSPLRGVQETQYF.

The chain links TRBV7-9 to TRBJ2-5; TRBD2 matches at 8 bases. The end of the DNA fits TRBJ2-7 better, so the J call may be wrong. Germline V gene lookup returns CDR1 SEHNR and CDR2 FQNEAQ (reference sequence). This CDR3 region has 14 residues. The DNA for the CDR3 is TGTGCCAGCAGCTTAGGCGGGGGGACCTACGAGCAGTACTTC. The encoded protein is CASSLGGGTYEQYF.

V is TRBV27 and J is TRBJ1-4; D gene uncertain. The V and J ends lost 6 bases and 8 bases respectively, with 13 bases between them. This CDR3 spans 13 amino acids. Germline V gives CDR1 MNHEY, CDR2 SMNVEV (reference sequence). CDR3 region: CASRVGVGEKLFF. As DNA, the CDR3 is TGTGCCAGCAGGGTTGGTGTCGGGGAAAAACTGTTTTTT.

This chain links TRBV7-9 with TRBJ2-1, with a weak D call TRBD1 (6 bases). Germline CDR1 and CDR2: SEHNR and FQNEAQ (reference sequence). The germline V and J ends were trimmed by 4 bases and 6 bases, with 10 bases remaining between them. The CDR3 sequence is 13 residues long. The CDR3 sequence: CASSSRDINEQFF. For the CDR3, the DNA is TGTGCCAGCAGCTCCCGGGACATCAATGAGCAGTTCTTC.

V gene TRBV2 combines with J gene TRBJ1-1; TRBD1 matches at 8 bases. This CDR3 comprises 13 residues. The V segment lost 7 bases and the J segment 5 bases; nucleotides outside the gene matches: 6. The germline V gene encodes CDR1 SNHLY and CDR2 FYNNEI. The CDR3 loop reads CASIGQGSTEAFF. The CDR3 DNA sequence: TGTGCCAGCATTGGACAGGGAAGTACTGAAGCTTTCTTT.

This clone was detected only a few times. The rearrangement links TRBV2 to TRBJ2-3, with 11 positions matching TRBD2. The germline V gene has CDR1 SNHLY and CDR2 FYNNEI. V was clipped by 0 bases and J by 0 bases; unmatched bases: 2. CDR3 length equals 17 residues. CDR3 protein: CASSEARLAGSTDTQYF. The CDR3 bases are TGTGCCAGCAGTGAAGCTAGACTAGCGGGGAGCACAGATACGCAGTATTTT.

Concerning this clone: A junction end diverges from the germline sequence, so it may reflect a read error. Different DNA sequences within this sample yield the same CDR3. The CDR3: CASSLITGPNTEAFF. As DNA, the CDR3 is TGTGCCAGCAGCTTAATTACAGGGCCCAACACTGAAGCCTTCTTT. The chain links TRBV7-9 to TRBJ1-1; D might be TRBD1 (6 bases). Germline loops: CDR1 SEHNR, CDR2 FQNEAQ (reference sequence). This CDR3 spans 15 amino acids.

The gene calls are TRBV21-1 and TRBJ1-2; the table calls TRBD1, which could not be checked here. TRBV21-1 constitutes a pseudogene. There are 12 residues in the CDR3. This chain's CDR3 is CASSRTTYGYTF. The CDR3 DNA reads TGTGCCAGCAGCCGGACAACCTATGGCTACACCTTC.

This clone has just a few counts. Being one base from a much bigger clone, this may be a read error. The chain links TRBV4-2 to TRBJ1-2; D gene ambiguous. The CDR3 is 16 residues long. Germline CDR1 and CDR2: LGHNA and YNFKEQ. The V end lost 6 bases, the J end lost 1 base, and 18 bases lay between the germline ends. CDR3 sequence (DNA): TGTGCCAGCAGGCAGGACCCGGGAGCAATTAACTATGGCTACACCTTC. This gives the protein CASRQDPGAINYGYTF.

A single count supports this clone. The chain links TRBV6-1 to TRBJ2-1, with no clear D. Germline CDR1 is MNHNS and CDR2 is SASEGT. Deletions cut 3 bases from V and 5 bases from J, with 14 bases between. The CDR3 totals 15 residues. In DNA, the CDR3 is TGTGCCAGCAGTGATGCAGCGCTGCTACACAATGAGCAGTTCTTC. Its protein product is CASSDAALLHNEQFF.

This clone was seen a handful of times. The chain combines TRBV25-1 with TRBJ1-2; the match to TRBD1 covers 9 bases. With V trimmed by 7 bases and J by 6 bases, 15 bases remained unmatched. The germline V gene encodes CDR1 MGHDK and CDR2 SYGVNS. This CDR3 is 16 amino acids long. The CDR3 sequence: CASNPTGGTVIDGYTF. The CDR3 nucleotides are TGTGCCAGCAACCCGACAGGGGGTACAGTTATTGATGGCTACACCTTC.

The chain recombines TRBV6-1 with TRBJ2-3; 10 bases agree with TRBD2. The germline gives CDR1 MNHNS, CDR2 SASEGT. The CDR3 covers 15 residues. With 6 bases clipped from V and 6 bases from J, the junction kept 9 bases outside the gene matches. CDR3 amino acids: CASSLASGGGDTQYF. The CDR3 DNA is TGTGCCAGCAGCCTGGCTAGCGGGGGCGGGGATACGCAGTATTTT.

The V call is TRBV30, the J call TRBJ2-7, with a tentative D call TRBD2 (6 bases). Trimming pared 3 bases from V and 3 bases from J, leaving 12 bases between. Germline V gene sequence: CDR1 GTSNPN, CDR2 SVGIG (reference sequence). This CDR3 region has 13 residues. Written as DNA, the CDR3 is TGTGCCTGGAGGGATAGCGGAAGCTACGAGCAGTACTTC. Translation: CAWRDSGSYEQYF.

The chain joins TRBV29-1 to TRBJ2-5, with TRBD2 identical over 9 bases. After removal of 7 bases from V and 4 bases from J, the junction contained 7 bases not matched to a gene. Germline CDR1 SQVTM, CDR2 ANQGSEA. The CDR3 runs to 13 residues. CDR3 in DNA: TGCAGCGCCCTTAGCGGGAGAACAGAGACCCAGTACTTC. Amino acids: CSALSGRTETQYF.

This clone came up once. The CDR3 DNA is TGTGCCGGGGGAACTAGCGGGGGGACCTACGAGCAGTACTTC. Its translation is CAGGTSGGTYEQYF. The gene calls are TRBV2 and TRBJ2-7; 12 bases are a match to TRBD2. The CDR3 totals 14 residues. V trimming: 11 bases; J trimming: 2 bases; junction bases outside the gene matches: 7. Germline CDR1 reads SNHLY; CDR2 reads FYNNEI.

A few counts support this clone. V and J are TRBV27 and TRBJ2-5; 9 nucleotides line up with TRBD2. Germline V gives CDR1 MNHEY, CDR2 SMNVEV (reference sequence). The CDR3 loop spans 13 amino acids. Losses at the gene ends were 3 bases for V and 4 bases for J; bases not matched to a gene: 0. The CDR3 nucleotides are TGTGCCAGCAGTTTGGGACTAGCAGAGACCCAGTACTTC. This sequence encodes CASSLGLAETQYF.

The chain joins TRBV5-1 to TRBJ2-2, with 9 bases lining up with TRBD1. Germline CDR1 and CDR2: SGHRS and YFSETQ. The CDR3 contains 16 residues. With 2 bases clipped from V and 3 bases from J, the junction kept 5 bases outside the gene matches. The CDR3, as DNA: TGCGCCAGCAGCTTTACCGGGACAGGGTACACCGGGGAGCTGTTTTTT. The encoded protein is CASSFTGTGYTGELFF.

This clone has only a few counts. This rearrangement joins TRBV2 to TRBJ2-1; 10 positions match TRBD2. Germline assignment: CDR1 SNHLY and CDR2 FYNNEI. CDR3 length: 15 residues. V dropped 6 bases and J dropped 7; count of bases not matched to a gene: 9. CDR3 protein: CASRPSGGARNEQFF. For the CDR3, the DNA is TGTGCCAGCAGACCAAGCGGGGGGGCCCGGAATGAGCAGTTCTTC.

The rearrangement uses TRBV30 and TRBJ2-3, with a tentative D call TRBD2 (6 bases). The germline CDR1 and CDR2 sequences are GTSNPN and SVGIG (reference sequence). V was cut by 2 bases and J by 6 bases, with 18 bases left in between. CDR3 length: 15 residues. The CDR3 sequence is CAWSTGLGESDTQYF. CDR3 nucleotide sequence: TGTGCCTGGAGTACGGGACTTGGGGAGTCGGATACGCAGTATTTT.